Listed here is a single T cell receptor beta chain. What it binds is unknown. The read comes to an end 3 residues before the CDR3 does, leaving the germline J gene to fill in the end. All donors had a single incident cervical HPV16 infection, not prevalent. The data are from a study of T cells in women clearing cervical HPV infection. V dropped 4 bases and J dropped 2; count of bases not matched to a gene: 6. The CDR3 extends over 15 amino acids. Germline loops: CDR1 SGHDT, CDR2 YYEEEE. The study, taken as a whole, reports: CIN3+ cases had significantly higher TCR repertoire richness than controls, but evenness did not differ.

Sequencing was performed with immunoSEQ multiplex PCR; in TCRdb, only in-frame clones are kept and a portion is missing. The sample spans approximately 33,000 clones; the ten largest clones claim roughly 8.4%. The chain carries TRBV5-6 and TRBJ1-2; 9 bases match TRBD1. Sequences were obtained from blood buffy coat. This sequence was found in a woman aged 18 to 75 with a cervical HPV16 infection that either progressed to CIN3+ or cleared (not recorded which). The CDR3 sequence is CASSLWTGENYGYTF. The part of the CDR3 DNA that was read is TGTGCCAGCAGCCTATGGACAGGGGAGAACTATGGC.